The table lists the clone carrying this T cell receptor (beta chain) with a count of one. Assay: immunoSEQ multiplex PCR; the TCRdb copy retains only in-frame clones and omits some. The table shows 45,000 to 55,000 clones, with over 75% occurring only once. This entry comes from a study of OX40 agonist ivuxolimab in advanced cancers. Study at large: Patients enrolled in dose escalation were diagnosed with hepatocellular carcinoma, melanoma, renal cell or head and neck cancer.

The CDR3 is 15 amino acids. Trimming left V 5 bases short and J 3 bases short, with 15 bases between. Germline loops: CDR1 SGHVS, CDR2 FQNEAQ. This clonotype was sampled from an adult with an advanced solid tumor such as melanoma, head and neck, liver or kidney cancer. The V and J genes are TRBV7-8 and TRBJ2-3; D gene uncertain. The sample here was CD4+ or CD8+ T cells sorted from blood, taken in a trial of the OX40 agonist ivuxolimab. CDR3: CASSPRPFSTDTQYF. The CDR3 DNA follows: TGTGCCAGCAGCCCCCGACCCTTCTCTACAGATACGCAGTATTTT.